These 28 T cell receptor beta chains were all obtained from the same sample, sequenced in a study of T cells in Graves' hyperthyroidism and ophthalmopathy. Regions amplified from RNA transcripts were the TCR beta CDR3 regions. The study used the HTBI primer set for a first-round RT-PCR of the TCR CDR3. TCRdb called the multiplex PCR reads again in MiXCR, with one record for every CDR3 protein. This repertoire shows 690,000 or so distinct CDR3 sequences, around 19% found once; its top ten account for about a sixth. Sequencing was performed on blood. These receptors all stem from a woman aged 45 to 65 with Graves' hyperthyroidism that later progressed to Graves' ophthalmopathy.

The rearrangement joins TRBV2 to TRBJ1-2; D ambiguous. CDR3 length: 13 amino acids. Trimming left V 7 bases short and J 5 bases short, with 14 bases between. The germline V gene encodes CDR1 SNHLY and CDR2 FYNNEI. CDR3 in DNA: TGTGCCAGCAAAACCCCATGGGCGTATGGCTACACCTTC. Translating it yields CASKTPWAYGYTF.

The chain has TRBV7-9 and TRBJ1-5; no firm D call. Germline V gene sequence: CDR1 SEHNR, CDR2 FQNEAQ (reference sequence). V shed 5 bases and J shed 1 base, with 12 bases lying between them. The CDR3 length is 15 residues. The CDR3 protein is CASSRDVASNQPQHF. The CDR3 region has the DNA TGTGCCAGCAGCCGTGATGTGGCAAGCAATCAGCCCCAGCATTTT. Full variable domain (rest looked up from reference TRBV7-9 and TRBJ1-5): DTGVSQNPRHKITKRGQNVTFRCDPISEHNRLYWYRQTLGQGPEFLTYFQNEAQLEKSRLLSDRFSAERPKGSFSTLEIQRTEQGDSAMYLCASSRDVASNQPQHFGDGTRLSIL.

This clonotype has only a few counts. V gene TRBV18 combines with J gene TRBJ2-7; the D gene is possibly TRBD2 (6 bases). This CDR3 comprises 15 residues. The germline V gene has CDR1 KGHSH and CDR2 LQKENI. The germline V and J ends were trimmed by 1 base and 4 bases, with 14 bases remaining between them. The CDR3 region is CASSPLPGELYEQYF. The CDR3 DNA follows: TGTGCCAGCTCACCACTACCGGGAGAGTTATACGAGCAGTACTTC.

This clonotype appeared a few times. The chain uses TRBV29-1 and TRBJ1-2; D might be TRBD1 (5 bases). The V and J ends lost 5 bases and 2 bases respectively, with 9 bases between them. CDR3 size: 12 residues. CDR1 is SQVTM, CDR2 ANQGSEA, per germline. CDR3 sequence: CSVTGANYGYTF. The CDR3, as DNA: TGCAGCGTTACCGGGGCGAACTATGGCTACACCTTC.

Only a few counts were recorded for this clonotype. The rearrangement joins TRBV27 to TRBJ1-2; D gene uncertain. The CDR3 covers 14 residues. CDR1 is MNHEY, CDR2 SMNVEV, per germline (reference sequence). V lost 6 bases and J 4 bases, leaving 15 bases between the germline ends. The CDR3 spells CASSYRAGSYGYTF. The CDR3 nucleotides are TGTGCCAGCAGCTACCGCGCGGGGAGCTATGGCTACACCTTC.

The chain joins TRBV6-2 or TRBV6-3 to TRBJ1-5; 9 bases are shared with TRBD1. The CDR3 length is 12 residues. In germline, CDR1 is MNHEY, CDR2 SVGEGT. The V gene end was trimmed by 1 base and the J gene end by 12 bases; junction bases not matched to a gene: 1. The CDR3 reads CASSYLGQGQHF. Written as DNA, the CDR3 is TGTGCCAGCAGTTACTTGGGACAGGGCCAGCATTTT.

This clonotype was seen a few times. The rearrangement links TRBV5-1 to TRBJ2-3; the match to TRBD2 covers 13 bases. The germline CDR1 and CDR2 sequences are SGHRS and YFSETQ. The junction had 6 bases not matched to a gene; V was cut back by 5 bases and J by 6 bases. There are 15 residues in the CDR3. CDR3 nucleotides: TGCGCCAGCAGAGGACTAGCGGGGGATTCGGATACGCAGTATTTT. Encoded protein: CASRGLAGDSDTQYF.

CDR3 protein: CASSPRGGLYNEQFF. In DNA form, the CDR3 reads TGCGCCAGCAGCCCCCGCGGGGGGCTGTACAATGAGCAGTTCTTC. The chain employs TRBV5-1 and TRBJ2-1; 8 bases are a match to TRBD2. CDR1 is SGHRS and CDR2 is YFSETQ in the germline V gene. This CDR3 has 15 residues. V gave up 4 bases and J gave up 4 bases; unmatched junction bases: 7.

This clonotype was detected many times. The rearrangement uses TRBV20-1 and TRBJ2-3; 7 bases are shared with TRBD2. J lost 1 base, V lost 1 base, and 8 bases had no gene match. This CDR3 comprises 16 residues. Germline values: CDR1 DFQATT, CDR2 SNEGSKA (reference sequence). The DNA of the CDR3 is TGCAGTGCTAGAGGCGGTGTCGCGGGAGGCACAGATACGCAGTATTTT. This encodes CSARGGVAGGTDTQYF.

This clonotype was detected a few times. DNA of the CDR3: TGTGCCAGTAGTATTTGGGACGACACTGAAGCTTTCTTT. As protein: CASSIWDDTEAFF. The rearrangement joins TRBV19 to TRBJ1-1; TRBD1 might be the D (5 bases). CDR1 and CDR2 from the germline V gene are LNHDA and SQIVND (reference sequence). The CDR3 spans 13 residues. V was clipped by 3 bases and J by 3 bases, with 8 bases between them.

The CDR3 sequence is CASSVDTGVVNTEAFF. In DNA, the CDR3 is TGTGCCAGTAGTGTGGACACAGGGGTGGTTAACACTGAAGCTTTCTTT. The chain joins TRBV19 to TRBJ1-1; 7 bases agree with TRBD1. Germline V gives CDR1 LNHDA, CDR2 SQIVND (reference sequence). The ends lost 5 bases at V and 2 bases at J; junction bases unmatched: 11. The CDR3 is 16 amino acids.

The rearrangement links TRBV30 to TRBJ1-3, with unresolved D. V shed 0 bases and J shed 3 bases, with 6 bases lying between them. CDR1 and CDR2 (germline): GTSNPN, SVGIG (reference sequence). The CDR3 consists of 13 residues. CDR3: CAWSVRGGNTIYF. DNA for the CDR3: TGTGCCTGGAGTGTACGAGGTGGAAACACCATATATTTT. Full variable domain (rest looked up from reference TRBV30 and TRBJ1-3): SQTIHQWPATLVQPVGSPLSLECTVEGTSNPNLYWYRQAAGRGLQLLFYSVGIGQISSEVPQNLSASRPQDRQFILSSKKLLLSDSGFYLCAWSVRGGNTIYFGEGSWLTVV.

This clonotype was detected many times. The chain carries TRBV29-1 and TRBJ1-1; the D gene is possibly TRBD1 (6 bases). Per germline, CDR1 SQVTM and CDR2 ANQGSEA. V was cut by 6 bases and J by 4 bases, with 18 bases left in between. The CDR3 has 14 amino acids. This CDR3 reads CSVLKTGLGTEAFF. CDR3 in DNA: TGCAGCGTCCTCAAAACAGGGCTGGGCACTGAAGCTTTCTTT. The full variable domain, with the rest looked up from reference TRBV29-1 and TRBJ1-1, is SAVISQKPSRDICQRGTSLTIQCQVDSQVTMMFWYRQQPGQSLTLIATANQGSEATYESGFVIDKFPISRPNLTFSTLTVSNMSPEDSSIYLCSVLKTGLGTEAFFGQGTRLTVV.

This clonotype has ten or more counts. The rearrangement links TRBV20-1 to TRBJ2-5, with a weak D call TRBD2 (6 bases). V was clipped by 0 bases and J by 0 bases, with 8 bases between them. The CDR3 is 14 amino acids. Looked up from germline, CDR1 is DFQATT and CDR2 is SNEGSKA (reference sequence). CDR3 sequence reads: CSARDREYQETQYF. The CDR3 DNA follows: TGCAGTGCTAGAGATCGGGAGTACCAAGAGACCCAGTACTTC.

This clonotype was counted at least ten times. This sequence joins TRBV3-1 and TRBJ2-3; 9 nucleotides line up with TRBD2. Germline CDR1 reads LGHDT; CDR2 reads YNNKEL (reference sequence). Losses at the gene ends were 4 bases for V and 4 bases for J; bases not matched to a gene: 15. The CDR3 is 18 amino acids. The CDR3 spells CASSLKRGVAGESDTQYF. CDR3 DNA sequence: TGTGCCAGCAGCCTGAAACGAGGAGTAGCGGGAGAATCAGATACGCAGTATTTT.

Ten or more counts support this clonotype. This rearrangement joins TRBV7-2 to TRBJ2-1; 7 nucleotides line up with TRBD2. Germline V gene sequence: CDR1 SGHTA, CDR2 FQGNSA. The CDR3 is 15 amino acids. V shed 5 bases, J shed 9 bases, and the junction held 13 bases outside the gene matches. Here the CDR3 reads CASSPLGEGVSEQFF. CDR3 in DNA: TGTGCCAGCAGCCCACTCGGGGAGGGTGTGAGTGAGCAGTTCTTC.

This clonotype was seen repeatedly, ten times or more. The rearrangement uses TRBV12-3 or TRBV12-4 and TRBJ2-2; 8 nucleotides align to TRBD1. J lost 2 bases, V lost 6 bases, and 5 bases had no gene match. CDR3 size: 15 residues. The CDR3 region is CASRWTGQNTGELFF. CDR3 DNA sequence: TGTGCCAGCAGGTGGACAGGGCAAAACACCGGGGAGCTGTTTTTT.

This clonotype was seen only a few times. The CDR3 DNA reads as TGCAGTGCTAGTCCCGGGCAGGATCAGCCCCAGCATTTT. The encoded protein is CSASPGQDQPQHF. J is TRBJ1-5 and V is TRBV20-1; D uncertain. Germline V gene data show CDR1 as DFQATT and CDR2 as SNEGSKA (reference sequence). CDR3 size: 13 residues. Trimming cost V 3 bases and J 5 bases, with 11 bases left between them.

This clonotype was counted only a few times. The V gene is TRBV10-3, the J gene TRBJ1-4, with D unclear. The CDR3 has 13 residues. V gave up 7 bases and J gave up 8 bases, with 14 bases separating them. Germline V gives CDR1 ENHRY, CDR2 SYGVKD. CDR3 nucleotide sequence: TGTGCCATCACCCCAGGACCTGAGGAAAAACTGTTTTTT. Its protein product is CAITPGPEEKLFF.

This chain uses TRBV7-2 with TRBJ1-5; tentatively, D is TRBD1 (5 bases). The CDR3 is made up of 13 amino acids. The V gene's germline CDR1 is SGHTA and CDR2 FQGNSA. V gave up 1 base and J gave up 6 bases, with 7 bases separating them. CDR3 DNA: TGTGCCAGCAGCTTAGGGGGGATTCAGCCCCAGCATTTT. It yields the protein CASSLGGIQPQHF.

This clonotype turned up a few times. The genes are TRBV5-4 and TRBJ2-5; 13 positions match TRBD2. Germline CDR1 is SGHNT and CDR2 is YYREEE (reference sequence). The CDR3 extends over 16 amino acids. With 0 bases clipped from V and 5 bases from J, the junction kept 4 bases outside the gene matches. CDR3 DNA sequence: TGTGCCAGCAGCTTGGAACTAGCGGGGGGGCACGAGACCCAGTACTTC. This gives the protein CASSLELAGGHETQYF.

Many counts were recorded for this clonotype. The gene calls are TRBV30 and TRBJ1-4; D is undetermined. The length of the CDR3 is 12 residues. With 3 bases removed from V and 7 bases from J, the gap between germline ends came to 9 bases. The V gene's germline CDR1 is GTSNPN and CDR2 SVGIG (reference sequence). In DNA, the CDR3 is TGTGCCTGGAGCGCGGGAGGTGAAAAACTGTTTTTT. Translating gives CAWSAGGEKLFF.

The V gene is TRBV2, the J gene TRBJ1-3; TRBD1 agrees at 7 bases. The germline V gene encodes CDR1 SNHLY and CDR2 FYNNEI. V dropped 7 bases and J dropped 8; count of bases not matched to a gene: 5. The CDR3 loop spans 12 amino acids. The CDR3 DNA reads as TGTGCCAGCACTCCAGGGGGGGACACCATATATTTT. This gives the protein CASTPGGDTIYF.

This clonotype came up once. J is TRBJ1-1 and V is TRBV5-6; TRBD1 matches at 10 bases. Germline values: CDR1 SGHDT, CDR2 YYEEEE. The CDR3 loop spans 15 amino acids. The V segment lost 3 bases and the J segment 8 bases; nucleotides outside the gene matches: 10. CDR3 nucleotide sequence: TGTGCCAGCAGCTGGAGGGGACAGGGGTGGTTCGAAGCTTTCTTT. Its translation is CASSWRGQGWFEAFF.

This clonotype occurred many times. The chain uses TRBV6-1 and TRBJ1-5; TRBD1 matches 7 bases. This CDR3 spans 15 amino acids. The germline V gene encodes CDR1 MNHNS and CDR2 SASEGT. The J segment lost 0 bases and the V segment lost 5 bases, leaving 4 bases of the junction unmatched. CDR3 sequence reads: CASSPTGISNQPQHF. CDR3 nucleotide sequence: TGTGCCAGCAGTCCGACAGGGATTAGCAATCAGCCCCAGCATTTT.

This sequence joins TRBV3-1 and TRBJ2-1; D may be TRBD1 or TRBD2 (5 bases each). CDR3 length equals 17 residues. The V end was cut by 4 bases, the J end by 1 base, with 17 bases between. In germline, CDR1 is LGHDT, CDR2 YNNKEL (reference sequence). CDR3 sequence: CASSLDGTGISYNEQFF. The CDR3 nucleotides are TGTGCCAGCAGCCTGGATGGGACGGGGATTTCCTACAATGAGCAGTTCTTC.

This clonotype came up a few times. This CDR3 reads CASSLEGGLGANVLTF. The CDR3 coding sequence is TGTGCCAGCAGCTTAGAAGGGGGCCTAGGGGCCAACGTCCTGACTTTC. V is TRBV7-3 and J is TRBJ2-6; TRBD1 agrees at 7 bases. Germline V CDR1 and CDR2: SGHTA, FQGTGA. The CDR3 contains 16 residues. Trimming at V came to 2 bases and at J to 4 bases, leaving 5 bases not matched to a gene.

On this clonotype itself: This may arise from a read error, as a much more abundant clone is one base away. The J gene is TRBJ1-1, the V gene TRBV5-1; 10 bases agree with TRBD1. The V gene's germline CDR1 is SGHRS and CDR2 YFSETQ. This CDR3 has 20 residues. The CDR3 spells CASSLEPGQGLNSLNTEALF. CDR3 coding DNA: TGCGCCAGCAGCCTCGAACCGGGACAGGGGCTTAATTCCCTAAACACTGAAGCTCTCTTT.